A single sample is the source of the 19 T cell receptor beta chains below, sequenced in a study of cytomegalovirus exposure and HLA in healthy donors. The PCR contained 60 Vbeta and 13 Jbeta primers. Profiled with immunoSEQ multiplex PCR; TCRdb holds only in-frame clones, not every one. Of 200,000 to 250,000 clones listed, approximately 81% are singletons. Sequencing was performed on PBMCs. All receptors come from a human donor in good health.

This clone was observed a single time. The rearrangement uses TRBV11-2 and TRBJ1-2; tentative D call: TRBD1 (5 bases). Trimming cost V 6 bases and J 1 base, with 18 bases left between them. Germline assignment: CDR1 SGHAT and CDR2 FQNNGV. The CDR3 runs to 16 residues. Written as DNA, the CDR3 is TGTGCCAGCAGGACTTTGGAGGGGAATCATAACTATGGCTACACCTTC. It yields the protein CASRTLEGNHNYGYTF.

V is TRBV7-2 and J is TRBJ2-3, with 8 bases lining up with TRBD2. The CDR3 is 14 residues long. The V gene's germline CDR1 is SGHTA and CDR2 FQGNSA. V lost 5 bases and J lost 5; bases outside the gene matches: 6. The CDR3 is CASSGAGLVDTQYF. In nucleotides, the CDR3 is TGTGCCAGCAGCGGCGCGGGACTAGTAGATACGCAGTATTTT.

The gene calls are TRBV5-4 and TRBJ2-7, with 8 nucleotides matching TRBD1. Germline values: CDR1 SGHNT, CDR2 YYREEE (reference sequence). The CDR3 spans 16 residues. The V gene end was trimmed by 4 bases and the J gene end by 0 bases; junction bases not matched to a gene: 9. Here the CDR3 DNA reads TGTGCCAGCAGCCCCAGGGGGCGGACAAGCTCCTACGAGCAGTACTTC. Encoded protein: CASSPRGRTSSYEQYF.

The rearrangement joins TRBV28 to TRBJ2-5; D unclear. The CDR3 contains 14 residues. V was shortened by 2 bases and J by 7 bases, with 14 bases between the two germline ends. The V gene's germline CDR1 is MDHEN and CDR2 SYDVKM. CDR3 DNA: TGTGCCAGCAGTTTACACGACTCCGGCGGGACCCAGTACTTC. This translates into CASSLHDSGGTQYF.

This clone appeared once. The chain joins TRBV19 to TRBJ2-7; the D gene is possibly TRBD2 (6 bases). The V end lost 2 bases, the J end lost 7 bases, and 12 bases lay between the germline ends. The germline V gene has CDR1 LNHDA and CDR2 SQIVND (reference sequence). This CDR3 contains 13 residues. The CDR3 sequence: CASSIYGGEEQYF. The CDR3 region has the DNA TGTGCCAGTAGTATATACGGGGGAGAAGAGCAGTACTTC.

This chain joins TRBV7-2 and TRBJ1-3; D perhaps matches TRBD1 (5 bases). Trimming shortened V by 1 base and J by 1 base, and 11 bases separated the two germline ends. The CDR3 is made up of 16 amino acids. Germline assignment: CDR1 SGHTA and CDR2 FQGNSA. In DNA form, the CDR3 reads TGTGCCAGCAGCTTAGGCGGGGCCCCGTCTGGAAACACCATATATTTT. Translating gives CASSLGGAPSGNTIYF.

The CDR3 loop is CASSFGQLENIQYF. The DNA for the CDR3 is TGCGCCAGCAGCTTCGGACAGCTAGAAAACATTCAGTACTTC. The genes are TRBV5-1 and TRBJ2-4, with D perhaps TRBD1 (6 bases). V was shortened by 2 bases and J by 5 bases, with 11 bases between the two germline ends. CDR1 is SGHRS, CDR2 YFSETQ, per germline. The CDR3 runs 14 residues.

This clone was seen a few times. The genes are TRBV9 and TRBJ2-2; a possible D gene is TRBD1 (6 bases). CDR1 SGDLS and CDR2 YYNGEE come from the germline V gene. The CDR3 runs 14 residues. V lost 2 bases, J lost 5 bases, and 10 bases lay in between. CDR3 bases: TGTGCCAGCAGCGTGACAGGTACGACCGGGGAGCTGTTTTTT. Its translation: CASSVTGTTGELFF. Using reference TRBV9 and TRBJ2-2 for the parts outside the CDR3, the full variable domain is DSGVTQTPKHLITATGQRVTLRCSPRSGDLSVYWYQQSLDQGLQFLIQYYNGEERAKGNILERFSAQQFPDLHSELNLSSLELGDSALYFCASSVTGTTGELFFGEGSRLTVL.

About this clone: Other DNA sequences of this sample code for an identical CDR3. This chain uses TRBV29-1 with TRBJ2-1; 9 bases are shared with TRBD1. The V gene end was trimmed by 7 bases and the J gene end by 0 bases; junction bases not matched to a gene: 1. This CDR3 region has 13 residues. From germline, CDR1 is SQVTM and CDR2 ANQGSEA. CDR3 protein: CSADRGSYNEQFF. The CDR3 DNA is TGCAGCGCGGACAGGGGCTCCTACAATGAGCAGTTCTTC.

This chain connects TRBV15 to TRBJ1-1, with D possibly being TRBD1 (5 bases). The length of the CDR3 is 14 residues. V lost 2 bases to trimming and J lost 7 bases, with 14 bases between them. Per the germline V gene, CDR1 is LNHNV and CDR2 is YYDKDF (reference sequence). CDR3 protein: CATSRPPGHGEAFF. In nucleotides, the CDR3 is TGTGCCACCAGCAGACCGCCCGGACATGGTGAAGCTTTCTTT.

The chain carries TRBV7-6 and TRBJ2-1, with 12 bases fitting TRBD2. Germline values: CDR1 SGHVS, CDR2 FNYEAQ. V lost 1 base, J lost 10 bases, and 11 bases stayed unmatched. This CDR3 contains 17 residues. The CDR3 DNA is TGTGCCAGCAGCTTAGATCCGTGGAGACTAGCGGGAGTCGAGCAGTTCTTC. As protein: CASSLDPWRLAGVEQFF.

V is TRBV5-1 and J is TRBJ2-7, with TRBD1 matching 9 bases. Germline lookup yields CDR1 SGHRS and CDR2 YFSETQ. CDR3 length: 18 residues. V lost 0 bases and J lost 5; bases outside the gene matches: 15. In DNA form, the CDR3 reads TGCGCCAGCAGCTTGGCGTTTATAGGTGGGACAGGGTACGACGAGCAGTACTTC. This sequence encodes CASSLAFIGGTGYDEQYF.

This clone was observed once. V gene TRBV7-6 combines with J gene TRBJ1-1; the D gene is possibly TRBD1 (5 bases). The CDR3 loop spans 13 amino acids. The germline CDR1 and CDR2 sequences are SGHVS and FNYEAQ. Trimming shortened V by 4 bases and J by 5 bases, and 11 bases separated the two germline ends. CDR3 sequence (DNA): TGTGCCAGCAGCTCCCGACAGTCTACTGAAGCTTTCTTT. Its protein product is CASSSRQSTEAFF.

Only one count was recorded for this clone. The V gene is TRBV9, the J gene TRBJ2-7; 10 bases map to TRBD2. Trimming removed 0 bases from V and 5 bases from J; junction bases left unmatched: 8. The CDR3 spans 16 residues. Germline values: CDR1 SGDLS, CDR2 YYNGEE. This CDR3 is CASSVASGGGMNEQYF. As DNA, the CDR3 is TGTGCCAGCAGCGTAGCCAGCGGGGGGGGGATGAACGAGCAGTACTTC.

The genes are TRBV7-9 and TRBJ2-7, with TRBD1 identical over 8 bases. The germline V gene encodes CDR1 SEHNR and CDR2 FQNEAQ (reference sequence). J gave up 0 bases and V 6 bases, and 1 base lay outside the gene matches. CDR3 length: 13 residues. The DNA for the CDR3 is TGTGCCAGCAGTGACAGGGGCTCCTACGAGCAGTACTTC. This translates into CASSDRGSYEQYF.

The gene calls are TRBV19 and TRBJ2-4; TRBD1 is a possible D gene (6 bases). Trimming stripped 3 bases from V and 6 bases from J, with 12 bases between. Germline V lookup: CDR1 LNHDA, CDR2 SQIVND (reference sequence). The CDR3 is made up of 14 amino acids. The CDR3 loop reads CASSIQGIRNIQYF. In nucleotides, the CDR3 is TGTGCCAGTAGTATCCAGGGGATAAGAAACATTCAGTACTTC.

The V call is TRBV7-6, the J call TRBJ2-5; the D gene is possibly TRBD1 (6 bases). The CDR3 totals 15 residues. Germline V gives CDR1 SGHVS, CDR2 FNYEAQ. V was pared by 6 bases and J by 1 base, with 15 bases between. CDR3 protein: CASSLMTGGQETQYF. CDR3 DNA sequence: TGTGCCAGCAGTCTTATGACAGGAGGCCAAGAGACCCAGTACTTC.

A word on this clone: The DNA is left out, because the CDR3 cannot be placed on it with certainty; the CDR3 is given as TCRdb lists it. The V call is TRBV6-5, the J call TRBJ2-1; TRBD2, as called in the table, went unchecked against the DNA. The CDR3 numbers 15 amino acids, ends counted. The V gene's germline CDR1 is MNHEY and CDR2 SVGAGI. The CDR3 region is CASSTSTLRGVEQFF.

The rearrangement joins TRBV28 to TRBJ2-2, with TRBD2 matching 7 bases. The CDR3 consists of 14 residues. Germline CDR1 is MDHEN and CDR2 is SYDVKM. Unmatched junction bases numbered 8, after V lost 8 bases and J lost 5 bases. CDR3: CASRGQGGTGELFF. In DNA, the CDR3 is TGTGCCAGCCGTGGGCAGGGAGGGACCGGGGAGCTGTTTTTT.